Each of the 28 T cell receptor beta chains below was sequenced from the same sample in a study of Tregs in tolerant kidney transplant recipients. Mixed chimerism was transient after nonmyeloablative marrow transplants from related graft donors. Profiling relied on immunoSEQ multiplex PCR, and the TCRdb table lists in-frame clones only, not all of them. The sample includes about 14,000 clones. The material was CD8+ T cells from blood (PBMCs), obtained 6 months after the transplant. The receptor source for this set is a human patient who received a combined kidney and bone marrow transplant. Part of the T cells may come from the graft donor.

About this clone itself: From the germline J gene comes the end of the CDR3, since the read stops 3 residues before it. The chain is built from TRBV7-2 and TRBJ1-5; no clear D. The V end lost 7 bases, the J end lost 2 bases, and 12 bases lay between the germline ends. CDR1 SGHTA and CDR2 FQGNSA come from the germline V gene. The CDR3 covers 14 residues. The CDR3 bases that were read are TGTGCCAGCAACCGACCCGGGGGCAATCAGCCC. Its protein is CASNRPGGNQP. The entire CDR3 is CASNRPGGNQPQHF. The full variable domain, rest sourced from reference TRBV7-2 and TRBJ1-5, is GAGVSQSPSNKVTEKGKDVELRCDPISGHTALYWYRQSLGQGLEFLIYFQGNSAPDKSGLPSDRFSAERTGGSVSTLTIQRTQQEDSAVYLCASNRPGGNQPQHFGDGTRLSIL.

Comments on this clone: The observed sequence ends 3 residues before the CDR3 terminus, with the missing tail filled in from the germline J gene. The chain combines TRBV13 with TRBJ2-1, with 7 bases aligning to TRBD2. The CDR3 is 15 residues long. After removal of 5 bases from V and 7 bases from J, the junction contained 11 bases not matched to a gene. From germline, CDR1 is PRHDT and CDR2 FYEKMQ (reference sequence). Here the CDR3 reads CASSLGGLPGNEQFF. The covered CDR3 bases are TGTGCCAGCAGCCTCGGGGGGTTACCTGGGAATGAG.

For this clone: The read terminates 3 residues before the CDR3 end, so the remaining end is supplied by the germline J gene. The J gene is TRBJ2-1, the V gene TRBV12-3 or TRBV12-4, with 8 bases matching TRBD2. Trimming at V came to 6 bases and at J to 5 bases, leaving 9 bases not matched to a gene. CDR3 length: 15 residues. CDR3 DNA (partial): TGTGCCAGCAGGGAACAGCGGGGGAGAGACAATGAG. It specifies CASREQRGRDNE. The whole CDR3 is CASREQRGRDNEQFF.

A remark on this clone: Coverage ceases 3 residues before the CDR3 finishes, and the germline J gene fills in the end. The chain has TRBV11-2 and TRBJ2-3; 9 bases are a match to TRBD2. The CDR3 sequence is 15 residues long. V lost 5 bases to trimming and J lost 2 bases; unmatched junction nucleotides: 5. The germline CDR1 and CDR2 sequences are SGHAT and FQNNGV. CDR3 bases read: TGTGCCAGCAGCGACCGACTAGCGGCCACAGATACG. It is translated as CASSDRLAATDT. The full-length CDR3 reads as CASSDRLAATDTQYF.

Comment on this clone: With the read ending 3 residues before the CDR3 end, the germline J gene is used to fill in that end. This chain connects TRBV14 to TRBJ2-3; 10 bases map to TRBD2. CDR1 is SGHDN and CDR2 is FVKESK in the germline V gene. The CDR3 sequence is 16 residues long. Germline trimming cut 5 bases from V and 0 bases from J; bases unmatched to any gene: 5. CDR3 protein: CASSEGLALSTDTQYF. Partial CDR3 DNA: TGTGCCAGCAGCGAGGGACTAGCGTTGAGCACAGATACG.

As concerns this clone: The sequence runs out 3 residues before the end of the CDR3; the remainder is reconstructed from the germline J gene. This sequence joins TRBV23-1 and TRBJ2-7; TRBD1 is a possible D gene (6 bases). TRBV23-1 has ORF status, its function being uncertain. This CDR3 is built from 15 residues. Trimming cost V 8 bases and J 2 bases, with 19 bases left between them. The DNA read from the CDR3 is TGCGCCAGCGGCAACGGACAGACGGAGGCCTACGAG. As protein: CASGNGQTEAYE. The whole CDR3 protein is CASGNGQTEAYEQYF.

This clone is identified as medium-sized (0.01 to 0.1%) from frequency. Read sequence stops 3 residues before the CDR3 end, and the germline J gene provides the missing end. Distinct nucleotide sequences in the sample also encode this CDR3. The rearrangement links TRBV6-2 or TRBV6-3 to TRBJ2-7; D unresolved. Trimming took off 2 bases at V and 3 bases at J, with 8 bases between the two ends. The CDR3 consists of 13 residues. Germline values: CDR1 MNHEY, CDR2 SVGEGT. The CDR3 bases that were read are TGTGCCAGCAGTTACGGCCTAGTCTACGAG. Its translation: CASSYGLVYE. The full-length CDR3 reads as CASSYGLVYEQYF.

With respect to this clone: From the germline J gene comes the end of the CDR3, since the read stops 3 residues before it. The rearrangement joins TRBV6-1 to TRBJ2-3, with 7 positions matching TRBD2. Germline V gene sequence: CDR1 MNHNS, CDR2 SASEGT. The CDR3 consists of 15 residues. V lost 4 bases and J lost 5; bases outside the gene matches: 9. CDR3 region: CASSAGGGVVDTQYF. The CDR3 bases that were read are TGTGCCAGCAGTGCGGGAGGAGGGGTCGTAGATACG.

The part of the CDR3 DNA that was read is TGTGCCAGCAGCTTAGGTGCAGGTAGAAACACC. Translation gives CASSLGAGRNT. The complete CDR3 sequence is CASSLGAGRNTIYF. The V gene is TRBV11-2, the J gene TRBJ1-3; D is unresolved. Read coverage stops 3 residues before the CDR3 terminus; the germline J gene supplies the remainder. CDR3 length: 14 amino acids. The ends were cut back, 1 base at V and 5 bases at J, with 9 bases in the middle. Germline V lookup: CDR1 SGHAT, CDR2 FQNNGV.

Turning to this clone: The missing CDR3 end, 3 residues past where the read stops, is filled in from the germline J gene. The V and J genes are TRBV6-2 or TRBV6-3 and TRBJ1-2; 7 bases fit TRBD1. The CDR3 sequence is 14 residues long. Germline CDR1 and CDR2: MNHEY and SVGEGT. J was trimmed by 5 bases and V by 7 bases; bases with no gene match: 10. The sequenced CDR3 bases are TGTGCCAGCATTCCCTCGGGACAGATGTATGGC. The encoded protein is CASIPSGQMYG. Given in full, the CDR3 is CASIPSGQMYGYTF.

The covered CDR3 bases are TGCGCCAGCAGAAGGACTTTATTGGACGGGGAG. Its translation: CASRRTLLDGE. The whole CDR3 sequence reads CASRRTLLDGELFF. The gene calls are TRBV10-1 and TRBJ2-2; D is perhaps TRBD2 (5 bases). From the germline J gene comes the end of the CDR3, since the read stops 3 residues before it. This CDR3 spans 14 amino acids. Germline V lookup: CDR1 WNHNN, CDR2 SYGVQD (reference sequence). V was clipped by 6 bases and J by 7 bases, with 15 bases between them.

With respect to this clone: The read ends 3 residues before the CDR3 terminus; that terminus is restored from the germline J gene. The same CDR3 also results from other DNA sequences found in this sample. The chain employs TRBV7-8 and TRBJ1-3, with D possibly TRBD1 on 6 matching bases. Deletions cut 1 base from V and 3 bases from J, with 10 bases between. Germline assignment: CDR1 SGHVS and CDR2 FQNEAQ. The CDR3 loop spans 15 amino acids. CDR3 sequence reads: CASSLGTGYGNTIYF. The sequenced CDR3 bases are TGTGCCAGCAGCTTAGGTACAGGGTATGGAAACACC.

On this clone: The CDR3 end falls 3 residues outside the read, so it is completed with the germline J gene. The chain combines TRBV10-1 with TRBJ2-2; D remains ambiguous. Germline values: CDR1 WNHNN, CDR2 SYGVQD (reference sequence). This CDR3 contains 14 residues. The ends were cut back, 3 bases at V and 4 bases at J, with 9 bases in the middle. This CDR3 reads CASSEGGSTGELFF. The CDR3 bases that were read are TGCGCCAGCAGTGAAGGCGGAAGCACCGGGGAG.

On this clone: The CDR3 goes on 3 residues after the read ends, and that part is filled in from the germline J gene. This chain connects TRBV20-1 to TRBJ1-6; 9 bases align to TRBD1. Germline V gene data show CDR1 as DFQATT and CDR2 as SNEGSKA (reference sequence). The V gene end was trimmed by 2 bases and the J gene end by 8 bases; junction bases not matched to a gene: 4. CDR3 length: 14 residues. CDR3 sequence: CSARLDRGYSPLHF. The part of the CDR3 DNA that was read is TGCAGTGCTAGATTGGACAGGGGCTATTCACCC.

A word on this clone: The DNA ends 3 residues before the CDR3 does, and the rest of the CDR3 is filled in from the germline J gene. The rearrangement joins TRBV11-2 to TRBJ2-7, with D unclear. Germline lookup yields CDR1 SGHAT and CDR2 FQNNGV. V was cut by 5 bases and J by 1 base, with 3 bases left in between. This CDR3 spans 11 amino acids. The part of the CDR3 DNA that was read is TGTGCCAGCAGCCCGTCCTACGAG. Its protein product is CASSPSYE. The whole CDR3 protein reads CASSPSYEQYF.

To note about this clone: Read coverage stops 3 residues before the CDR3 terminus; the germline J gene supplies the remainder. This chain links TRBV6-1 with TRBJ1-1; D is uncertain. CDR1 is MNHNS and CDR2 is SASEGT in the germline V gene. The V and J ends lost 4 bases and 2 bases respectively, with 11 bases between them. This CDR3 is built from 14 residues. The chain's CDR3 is CASSASGPNTEAFF. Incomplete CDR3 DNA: TGTGCCAGCAGTGCCTCAGGTCCCAACACTGAA.

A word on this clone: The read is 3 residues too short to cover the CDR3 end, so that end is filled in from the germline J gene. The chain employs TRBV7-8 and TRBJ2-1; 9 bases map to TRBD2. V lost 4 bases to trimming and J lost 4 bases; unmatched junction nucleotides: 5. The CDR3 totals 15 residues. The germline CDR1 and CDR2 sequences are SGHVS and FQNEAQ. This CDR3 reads CASSSSGVVYNEQFF. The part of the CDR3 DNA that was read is TGTGCCAGCAGCTCTAGCGGGGTGGTTTACAATGAG.

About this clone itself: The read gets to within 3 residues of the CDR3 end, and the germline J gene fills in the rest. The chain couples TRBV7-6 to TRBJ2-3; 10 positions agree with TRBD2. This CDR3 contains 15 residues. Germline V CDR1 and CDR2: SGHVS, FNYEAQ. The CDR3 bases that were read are TGTGCCAGCAGCTTGCTAGCGGGGGCCCAAGAGACG. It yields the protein CASSLLAGAQET. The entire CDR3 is CASSLLAGAQETQYF.

CDR3 bases read: TGCAGTGCACTAGCGGGACTCTACAATGAG. Translated, it gives CSALAGLYNE. In full, the CDR3 reads CSALAGLYNEQFF. The genes are TRBV20-1 and TRBJ2-1; TRBD2 matches at 10 bases. The read is 3 residues too short to cover the CDR3 end, so that end is filled in from the germline J gene. The V gene's germline CDR1 is DFQATT and CDR2 SNEGSKA (reference sequence). Trimming at V came to 6 bases and at J to 3 bases, leaving 2 bases not matched to a gene. The CDR3 sequence is 13 residues long.

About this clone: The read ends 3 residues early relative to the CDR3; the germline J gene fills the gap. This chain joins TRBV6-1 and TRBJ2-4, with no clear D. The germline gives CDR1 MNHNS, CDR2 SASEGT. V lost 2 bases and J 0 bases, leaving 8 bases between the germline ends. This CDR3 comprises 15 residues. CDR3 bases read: TGTGCCAGCAGTGAACATTTCATAGCCAAAAACATT. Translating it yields CASSEHFIAKNI. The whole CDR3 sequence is CASSEHFIAKNIQYF.

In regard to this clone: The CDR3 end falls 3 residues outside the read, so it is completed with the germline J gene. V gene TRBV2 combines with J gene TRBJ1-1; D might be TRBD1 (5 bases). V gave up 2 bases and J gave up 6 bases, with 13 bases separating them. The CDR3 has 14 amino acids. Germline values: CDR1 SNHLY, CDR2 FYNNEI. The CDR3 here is CASSEIGGLAEAFF. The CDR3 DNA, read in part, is TGTGCCAGCAGTGAAATCGGGGGATTGGCTGAA.

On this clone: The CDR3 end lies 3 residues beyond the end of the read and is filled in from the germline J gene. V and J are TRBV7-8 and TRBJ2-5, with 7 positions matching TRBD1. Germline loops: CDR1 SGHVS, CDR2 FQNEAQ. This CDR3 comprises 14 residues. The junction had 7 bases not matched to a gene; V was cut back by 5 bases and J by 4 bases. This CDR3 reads CASSPQGSGETQYF. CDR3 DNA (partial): TGTGCCAGCAGCCCACAGGGGAGTGGAGAGACC. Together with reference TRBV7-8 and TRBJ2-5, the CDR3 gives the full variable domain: GAGVSQSPRYKVAKRGQDVALRCDPISGHVSLFWYQQALGQGPEFLTYFQNEAQLDKSGLPSDRFFAERPEGSVSTLKIQRTQQEDSAVYLCASSPQGSGETQYFGPGTRLLVL.

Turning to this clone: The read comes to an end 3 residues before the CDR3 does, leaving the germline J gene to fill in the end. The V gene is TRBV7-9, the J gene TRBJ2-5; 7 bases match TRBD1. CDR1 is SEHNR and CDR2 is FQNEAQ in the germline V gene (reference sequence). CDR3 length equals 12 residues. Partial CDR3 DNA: TGTGCCAGCAGCCTAGGGACAGATACC. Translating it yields CASSLGTDT. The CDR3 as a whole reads CASSLGTDTQYF. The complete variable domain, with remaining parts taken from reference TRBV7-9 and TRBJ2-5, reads DTGVSQNPRHKITKRGQNVTFRCDPISEHNRLYWYRQTLGQGPEFLTYFQNEAQLEKSRLLSDRFSAERPKGSFSTLEIQRTEQGDSAMYLCASSLGTDTQYFGPGTRLLVL.

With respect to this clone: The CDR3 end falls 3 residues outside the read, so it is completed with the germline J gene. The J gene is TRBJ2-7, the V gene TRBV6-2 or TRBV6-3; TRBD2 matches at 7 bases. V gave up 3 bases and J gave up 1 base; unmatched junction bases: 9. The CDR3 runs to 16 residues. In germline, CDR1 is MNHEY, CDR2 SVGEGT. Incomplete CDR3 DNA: TGTGCCAGCAGTTATTCGACTAGCTCTATTTCCTACGAG. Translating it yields CASSYSTSSISYE. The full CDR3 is CASSYSTSSISYEQYF.

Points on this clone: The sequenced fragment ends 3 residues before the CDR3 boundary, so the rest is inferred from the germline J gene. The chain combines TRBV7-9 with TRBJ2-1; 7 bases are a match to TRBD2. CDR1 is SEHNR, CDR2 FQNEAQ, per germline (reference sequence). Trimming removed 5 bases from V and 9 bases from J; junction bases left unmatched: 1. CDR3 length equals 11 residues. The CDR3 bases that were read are TGTGCCAGCAGCGGGGGGGGTGAG. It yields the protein CASSGGGE. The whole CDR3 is CASSGGGEQFF.

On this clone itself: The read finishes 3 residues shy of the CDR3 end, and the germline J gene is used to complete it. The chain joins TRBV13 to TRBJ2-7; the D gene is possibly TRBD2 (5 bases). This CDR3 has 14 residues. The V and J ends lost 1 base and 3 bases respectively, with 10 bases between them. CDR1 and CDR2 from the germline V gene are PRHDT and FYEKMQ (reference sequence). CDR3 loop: CASSLVSGGYEQYF. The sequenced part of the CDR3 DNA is TGTGCCAGCAGCTTAGTCAGCGGAGGCTACGAG.

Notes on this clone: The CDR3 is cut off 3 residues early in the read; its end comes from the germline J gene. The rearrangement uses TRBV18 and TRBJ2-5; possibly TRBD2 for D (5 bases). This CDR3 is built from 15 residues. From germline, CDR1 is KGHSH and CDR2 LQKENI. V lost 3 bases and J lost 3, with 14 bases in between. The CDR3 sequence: CASSPTSAEEETQYF. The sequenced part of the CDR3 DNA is TGTGCCAGCTCACCGACTTCCGCGGAGGAAGAGACC.

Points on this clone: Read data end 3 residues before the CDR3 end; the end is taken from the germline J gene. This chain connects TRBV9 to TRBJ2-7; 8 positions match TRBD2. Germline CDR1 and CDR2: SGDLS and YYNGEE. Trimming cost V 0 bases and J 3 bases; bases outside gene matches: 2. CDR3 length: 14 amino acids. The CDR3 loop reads CASSVETSGYEQYF. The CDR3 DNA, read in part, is TGTGCCAGCAGCGTAGAAACTAGCGGCTACGAG. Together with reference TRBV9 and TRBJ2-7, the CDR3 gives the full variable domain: DSGVTQTPKHLITATGQRVTLRCSPRSGDLSVYWYQQSLDQGLQFLIQYYNGEERAKGNILERFSAQQFPDLHSELNLSSLELGDSALYFCASSVETSGYEQYFGPGTRLTVT.